This TCR beta chain was found in a study of OX40 agonist ivuxolimab in advanced cancers. Study results and limitations: Normalized T-cell clonal expansion was also low in some nonresponders.

This CDR3 region has 14 residues. Germline-derived CDR1 and CDR2 are LGHNA and YSLEER. V shed 0 bases and J shed 2 bases, with 4 bases lying between them. This clone was observed once. The antigen remains undetermined. Using immunoSEQ multiplex PCR, the repertoire was profiled, and TCRdb retains in-frame clones only, with some absent. Counted here are fewer than 85,000 clones, 80% to 90% occurring once; the ten biggest clones make up under 2.5%. This chain joins TRBV4-3 and TRBJ1-4; no definite D call. This TCR was recovered from an adult with an advanced solid tumor such as melanoma, head and neck, liver or kidney cancer. The input for sequencing was CD4+ or CD8+ T cells sorted from blood, taken in a trial of the OX40 agonist ivuxolimab. The CDR3 DNA reads TGCGCCAGCAGCCAAGATGTCACTAATGAAAAACTGTTTTTT. It encodes CASSQDVTNEKLFF.